Sequencing of this T cell receptor beta chain was carried out in a study of blood T cells in healthy people across ages. Using a J-beta primer mix together with a sample-barcoded 5' primer, a second PCR was run for about 6 to 12 cycles. Each sample yielded at least 2.5 million CDR3-containing paired-end reads. Each CDR3 protein is one row after TCRdb ran MiXCR on the 5' RACE reads. The sample shows roughly 2 million distinct CDR3 sequences, around half of them seen only once. V lost 0 bases to trimming and J lost 2 bases; unmatched junction nucleotides: 4. Germline V gene data show CDR1 as SGDLS and CDR2 as YYNGEE. CDR3 length: 16 amino acids.

This TCR was sampled from a woman between 35 and 50 years old in good health. Sequencing was carried out using blood. V usage is TRBV9 and J usage is TRBJ2-1; 8 nucleotides agree with TRBD2. CDR3 sequence: CASSVAAGGAYNEQFF. The CDR3 DNA sequence: TGTGCCAGCAGCGTAGCGGCGGGGGGAGCCTACAATGAGCAGTTCTTC.